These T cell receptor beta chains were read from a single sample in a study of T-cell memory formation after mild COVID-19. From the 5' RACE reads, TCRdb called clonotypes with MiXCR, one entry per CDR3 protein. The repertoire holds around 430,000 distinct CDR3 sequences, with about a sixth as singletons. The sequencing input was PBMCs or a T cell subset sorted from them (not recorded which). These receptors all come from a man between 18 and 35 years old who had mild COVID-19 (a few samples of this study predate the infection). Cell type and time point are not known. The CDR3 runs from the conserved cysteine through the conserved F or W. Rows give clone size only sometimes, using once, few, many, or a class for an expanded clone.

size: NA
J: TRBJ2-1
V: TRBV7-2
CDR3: CASSSRTGYGEQFF

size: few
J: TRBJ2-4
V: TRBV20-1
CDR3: CSALAGGRNIQYF

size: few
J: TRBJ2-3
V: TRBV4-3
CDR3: CASSQGSTQVTDTQYF

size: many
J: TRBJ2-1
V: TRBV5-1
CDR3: CASSPLIAGKNNEQFF

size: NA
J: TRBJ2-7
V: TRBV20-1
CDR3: CSASWGGKYEQYF

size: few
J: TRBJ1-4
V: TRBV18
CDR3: CASSPRQDSTNEKLFF

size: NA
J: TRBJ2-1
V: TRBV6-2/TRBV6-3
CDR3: CASSLTPRPNNEQFF

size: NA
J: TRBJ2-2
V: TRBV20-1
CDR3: CSARGGQGTGELFF

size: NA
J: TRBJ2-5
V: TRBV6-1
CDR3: CASSEREQETQYF

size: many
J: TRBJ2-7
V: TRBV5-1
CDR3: CASSFGGSYEQYF

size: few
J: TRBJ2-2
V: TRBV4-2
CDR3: CASSQGDYIGELFF

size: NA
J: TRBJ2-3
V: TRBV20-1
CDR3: CSARDGKATQYF

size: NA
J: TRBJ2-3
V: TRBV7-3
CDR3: CASSFGLSTDTQYF

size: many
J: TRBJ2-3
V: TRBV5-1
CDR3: CASSFGGAADTQYF

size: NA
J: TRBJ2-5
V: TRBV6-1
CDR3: CASSEETGWTQYF

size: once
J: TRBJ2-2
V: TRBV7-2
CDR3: CASSPSWAGELFF

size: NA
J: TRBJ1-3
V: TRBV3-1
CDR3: CASSQGTRGIYF

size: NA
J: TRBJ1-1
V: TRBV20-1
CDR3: CSAPRGGDTEAFF

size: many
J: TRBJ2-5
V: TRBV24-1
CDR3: CATSDLKRGGQETQYF

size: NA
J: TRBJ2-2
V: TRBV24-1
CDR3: CATAGTRNTGELFF

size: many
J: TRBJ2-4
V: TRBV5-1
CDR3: CASSLDGFRGKNIQYF

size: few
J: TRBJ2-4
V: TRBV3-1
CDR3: CASSQEVGGKNIQYF

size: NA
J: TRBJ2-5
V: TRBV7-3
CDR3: CASSLNDGGQETQYF

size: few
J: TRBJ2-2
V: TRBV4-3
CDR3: CASSQEQGKPTGELFF

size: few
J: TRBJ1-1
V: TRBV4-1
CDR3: CASSQVGRASTEAFF

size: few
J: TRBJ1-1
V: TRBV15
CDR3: CATSREDREPEAFF

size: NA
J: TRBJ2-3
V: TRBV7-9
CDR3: CASRPGGGTDTQYF

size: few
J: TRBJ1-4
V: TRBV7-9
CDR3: CASSRTKQGADEKLFF

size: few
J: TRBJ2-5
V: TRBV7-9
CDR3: CASSSTSGGIQGETQYF

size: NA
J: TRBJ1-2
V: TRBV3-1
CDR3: CASSLVGREGYTF

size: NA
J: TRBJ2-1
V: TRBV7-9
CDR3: CASSSPRSGSSYNEQFF

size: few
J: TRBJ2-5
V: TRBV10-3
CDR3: CAISFGGTSGDQETQYF

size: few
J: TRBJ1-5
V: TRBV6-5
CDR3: CASSYSGQRFQPQHF

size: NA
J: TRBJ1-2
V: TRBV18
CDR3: CASSPDSRGYTF

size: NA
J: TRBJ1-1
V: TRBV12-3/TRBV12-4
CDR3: CASSSTGRSNTEAFF

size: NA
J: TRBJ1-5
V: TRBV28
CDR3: CASSPRDQGGNQPQHF

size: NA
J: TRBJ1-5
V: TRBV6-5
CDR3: CASSPWQGSVHQPQHF

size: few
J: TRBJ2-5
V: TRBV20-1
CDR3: CSGGSSLETQYF

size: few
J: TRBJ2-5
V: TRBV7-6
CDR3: CASSLTGGQYF

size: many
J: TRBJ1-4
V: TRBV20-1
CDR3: CSALTGENEKLFF

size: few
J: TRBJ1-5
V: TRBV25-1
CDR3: CASMSQQEQPQHF

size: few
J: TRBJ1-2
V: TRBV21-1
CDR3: CASSKCHLVETNYGYTF

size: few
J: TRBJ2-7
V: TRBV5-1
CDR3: CASSLGQTVSYEQYF

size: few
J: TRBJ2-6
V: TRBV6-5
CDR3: CASSNSLAGANVLTF

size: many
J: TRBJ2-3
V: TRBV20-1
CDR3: CSAKGTGHTDTQYF

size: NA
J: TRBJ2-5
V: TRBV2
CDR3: CASGMVSETQYF

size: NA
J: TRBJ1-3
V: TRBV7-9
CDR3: CASSTQGAIYF

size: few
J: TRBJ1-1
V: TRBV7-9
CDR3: CASSLESAGRTGQNTEAFF

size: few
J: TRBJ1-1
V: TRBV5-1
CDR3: CASSLGYQAFF

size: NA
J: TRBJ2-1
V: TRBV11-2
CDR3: CAGSGAPGNEQFF

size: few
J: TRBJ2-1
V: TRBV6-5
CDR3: CASSYGHYNEQFF

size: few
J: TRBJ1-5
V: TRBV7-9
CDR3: CASSEQGAYQPQHF

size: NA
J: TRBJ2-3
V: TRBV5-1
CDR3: CASTSGLLTDTQYF

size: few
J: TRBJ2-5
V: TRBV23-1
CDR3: CASSHGQGTQETQYF

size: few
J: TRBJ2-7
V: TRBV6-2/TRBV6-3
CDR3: CASSHVTYEQYF

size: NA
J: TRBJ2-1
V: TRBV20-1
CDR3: CSARDFAGGSYEQFF

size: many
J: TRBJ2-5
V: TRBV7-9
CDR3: CACRGLGETQYF